A selection of T cell receptor beta chains follows, all from one sample in a study of cytomegalovirus exposure and HLA in healthy donors. Some clones are missing from TCRdb's copy, which holds only in-frame ones; the method was immunoSEQ multiplex PCR. Its clone listing holds some 40,000 clones. The sequencing sample was made of PBMCs. Every receptor here comes from a human donor in good health. Both conserved end residues are part of each CDR3. Each record gives: CDR3 length, D gene, V gene, J gene, CDR3 protein, CDR3 DNA. The D gene is left open where the match is weak.

cdr3_length: 13
d_call: TRBD2
v_call: TRBV6-5
j_call: TRBJ2-1
cdr3_aa: CAVGSSGANEQFF
cdr3_nt: TGTGCCGTAGGGTCTAGCGGGGCCAATGAGCAGTTCTTC

cdr3_length: 15
d_call: TRBD2
v_call: TRBV13
j_call: TRBJ2-7
cdr3_aa: CASSLGGDYAYEQYF
cdr3_nt: TGTGCCAGCAGCTTAGGAGGGGACTACGCCTACGAGCAGTACTTC

cdr3_length: 16
d_call: .
v_call: TRBV2
j_call: TRBJ2-2
cdr3_aa: CARQASTDTNTGELFF
cdr3_nt: TGTGCCAGACAGGCCTCGACAGACACGAACACCGGGGAGCTGTTTTTT

cdr3_length: 20
d_call: .
v_call: TRBV15
j_call: TRBJ2-7
cdr3_aa: CATSRLNPSAVAAGAYEQYF
cdr3_nt: TGTGCCACCAGCAGATTGAACCCCTCCGCAGTAGCGGCGGGCGCCTACGAGCAGTACTTC

cdr3_length: 13
d_call: .
v_call: TRBV11-2
j_call: TRBJ1-5
cdr3_aa: CASSFGGHQPQHF
cdr3_nt: TGTGCCAGCAGCTTCGGGGGGCATCAGCCCCAGCATTTT

cdr3_length: 17
d_call: .
v_call: TRBV6-1
j_call: TRBJ1-1
cdr3_aa: CASSEASGGLMNTEAFF
cdr3_nt: TGTGCCAGCAGTGAAGCGTCTGGGGGACTCATGAACACTGAAGCTTTCTTT

cdr3_length: 16
d_call: .
v_call: TRBV19
j_call: TRBJ2-3
cdr3_aa: CASSMDGSAGGDTQYF
cdr3_nt: TGTGCCAGTAGTATGGATGGGTCGGCAGGGGGGGATACGCAGTATTTT

cdr3_length: 13
d_call: TRBD1
v_call: TRBV27
j_call: TRBJ1-1
cdr3_aa: CASRGTVNTEAFF
cdr3_nt: TGTGCCAGCAGAGGGACAGTGAACACTGAAGCTTTCTTT

cdr3_length: 14
d_call: .
v_call: TRBV6-5
j_call: TRBJ1-6
cdr3_aa: CATHTTQGNSPLHF
cdr3_nt: TGTGCCACTCATACCACACAGGGAAACTCACCCCTCCACTTT

cdr3_length: 13
d_call: .
v_call: TRBV7-3
j_call: TRBJ2-7
cdr3_aa: CASSLMPRDEQYF
cdr3_nt: TGTGCCAGCAGCTTAATGCCCAGGGACGAGCAGTACTTC

cdr3_length: 16
d_call: .
v_call: TRBV7-3
j_call: TRBJ2-7
cdr3_aa: CASSLTGGPIGYEQYF
cdr3_nt: TGTGCCAGCAGCTTAACGGGGGGACCGATCGGATACGAGCAGTACTTC

cdr3_length: 14
d_call: .
v_call: TRBV4-1
j_call: TRBJ1-2
cdr3_aa: CASSQPLGVYGYTF
cdr3_nt: TGCGCCAGCAGCCAGCCCTTAGGGGTCTATGGCTACACCTTC

cdr3_length: 14
d_call: .
v_call: TRBV5-6
j_call: TRBJ1-5
cdr3_aa: CASSLAESNQPQHF
cdr3_nt: TGTGCCAGCAGCTTGGCGGAGAGCAATCAGCCCCAGCATTTT

cdr3_length: 15
d_call: .
v_call: TRBV7-8
j_call: TRBJ1-2
cdr3_aa: CASSSSPWANYGYTF
cdr3_nt: TGTGCCAGCAGCTCTAGTCCGTGGGCTAACTATGGCTACACCTTC

cdr3_length: 17
d_call: .
v_call: TRBV27
j_call: TRBJ1-6
cdr3_aa: CASSLYQGGRYNSPLHF
cdr3_nt: TGTGCCAGCAGTTTATACCAGGGAGGGCGCTATAATTCACCCCTCCACTTT

cdr3_length: 14
d_call: .
v_call: TRBV13
j_call: TRBJ1-2
cdr3_aa: CASSRTELNYGYTF
cdr3_nt: TGTGCCAGCAGCCGGACTGAACTTAACTATGGCTACACCTTC

cdr3_length: 15
d_call: .
v_call: TRBV6-1
j_call: TRBJ1-5
cdr3_aa: CASSEATVLYQPQHF
cdr3_nt: TGTGCCAGCAGTGAAGCGACAGTCCTTTATCAGCCCCAGCATTTT

cdr3_length: 13
d_call: .
v_call: TRBV27
j_call: TRBJ1-1
cdr3_aa: CASRRSGFTEAFF
cdr3_nt: TGTGCCAGCAGAAGATCGGGGTTCACTGAAGCTTTCTTT

cdr3_length: 16
d_call: TRBD1
v_call: TRBV13
j_call: TRBJ2-7
cdr3_aa: CASSPLPGTGVYEQYF
cdr3_nt: TGTGCCAGCAGCCCCCTCCCCGGGACAGGGGTCTACGAGCAGTACTTC

cdr3_length: 16
d_call: .
v_call: TRBV6-4
j_call: TRBJ2-6
cdr3_aa: CASSDSGGAGANVLTF
cdr3_nt: TGTGCCAGCAGTGACTCGGGGGGAGCTGGGGCCAACGTCCTGACTTTC

cdr3_length: 14
d_call: TRBD2
v_call: TRBV5-4
j_call: TRBJ2-1
cdr3_aa: CASSFTGGKNEQFF
cdr3_nt: TGTGCCAGCAGCTTCACCGGGGGGAAGAATGAGCAGTTCTTC

cdr3_length: 14
d_call: .
v_call: TRBV6-1
j_call: TRBJ2-7
cdr3_aa: CASSPRQDSYEQYF
cdr3_nt: TGTGCCAGCAGTCCACGACAGGACTCCTACGAGCAGTACTTC

cdr3_length: 14
d_call: .
v_call: TRBV5-1
j_call: TRBJ1-1
cdr3_aa: CASFEGGQDTEAFF
cdr3_nt: TGCGCCAGCTTTGAGGGGGGGCAAGACACTGAAGCTTTCTTT

cdr3_length: 16
d_call: TRBD1
v_call: TRBV4-1
j_call: TRBJ1-1
cdr3_aa: CASSPIADRGDTEDFF
cdr3_nt: TGCGCCAGCAGCCCCATTGCGGACAGGGGAGACACTGAAGATTTCTTT

cdr3_length: 14
d_call: TRBD1
v_call: TRBV5-6
j_call: TRBJ2-3
cdr3_aa: CASFGTGVTDTQYF
cdr3_nt: TGTGCCAGCTTTGGGACAGGGGTCACAGATACGCAGTATTTT

cdr3_length: 12
d_call: .
v_call: TRBV28
j_call: TRBJ2-7
cdr3_aa: CASSLGGFEQYF
cdr3_nt: TGTGCCAGCAGTTTGGGGGGTTTCGAGCAGTACTTC